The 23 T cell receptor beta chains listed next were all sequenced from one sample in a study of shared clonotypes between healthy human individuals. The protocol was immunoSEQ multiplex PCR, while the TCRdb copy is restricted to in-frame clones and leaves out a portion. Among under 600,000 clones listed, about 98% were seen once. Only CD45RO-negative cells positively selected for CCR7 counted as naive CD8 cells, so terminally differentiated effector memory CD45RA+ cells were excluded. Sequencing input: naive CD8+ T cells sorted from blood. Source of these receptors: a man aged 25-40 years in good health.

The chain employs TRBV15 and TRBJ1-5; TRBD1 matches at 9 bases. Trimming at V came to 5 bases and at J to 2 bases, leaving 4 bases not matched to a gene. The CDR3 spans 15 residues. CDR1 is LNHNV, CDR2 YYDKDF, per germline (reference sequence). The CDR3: CATSGRDRGNQPQHF. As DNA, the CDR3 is TGTGCCACCAGCGGCCGGGACAGGGGCAATCAGCCCCAGCATTTT.

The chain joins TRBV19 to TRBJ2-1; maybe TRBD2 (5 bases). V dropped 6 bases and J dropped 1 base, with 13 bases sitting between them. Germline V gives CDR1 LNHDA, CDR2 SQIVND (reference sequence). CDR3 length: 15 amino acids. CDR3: CASRSGPMSYNEQFF. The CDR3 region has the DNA TGTGCCAGTAGGAGCGGACCTATGTCCTACAATGAGCAGTTCTTC.

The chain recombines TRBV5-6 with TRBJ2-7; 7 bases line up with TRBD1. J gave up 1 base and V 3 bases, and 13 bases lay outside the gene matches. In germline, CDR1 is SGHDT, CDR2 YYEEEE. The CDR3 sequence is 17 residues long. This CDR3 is CASSYGLRTGSSYEQYF. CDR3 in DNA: TGTGCCAGCAGCTACGGTCTTCGGACAGGCTCATCCTACGAGCAGTACTTC.

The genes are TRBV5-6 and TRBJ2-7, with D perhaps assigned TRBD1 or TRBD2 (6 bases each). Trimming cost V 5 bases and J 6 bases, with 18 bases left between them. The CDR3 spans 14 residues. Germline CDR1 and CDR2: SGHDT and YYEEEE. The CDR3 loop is CASSIRGRPPEQYF. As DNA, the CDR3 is TGTGCCAGCAGTATAAGGGGGAGGCCCCCCGAGCAGTACTTC.

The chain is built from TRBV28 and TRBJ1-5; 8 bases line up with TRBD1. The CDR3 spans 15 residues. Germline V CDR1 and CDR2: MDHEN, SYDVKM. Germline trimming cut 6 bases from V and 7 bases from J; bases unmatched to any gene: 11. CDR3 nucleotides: TGTGCCAGCAGCCCCGGACAGGGTTCGGAGCAGCCCCAGCATTTT. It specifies CASSPGQGSEQPQHF. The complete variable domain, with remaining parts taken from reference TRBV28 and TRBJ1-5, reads DVKVTQSSRYLVKRTGEKVFLECVQDMDHENMFWYRQDPGLGLRLIYFSYDVKMKEKGDIPEGYSVSREKKERFSLILESASTNQTSMYLCASSPGQGSEQPQHFGDGTRLSIL.

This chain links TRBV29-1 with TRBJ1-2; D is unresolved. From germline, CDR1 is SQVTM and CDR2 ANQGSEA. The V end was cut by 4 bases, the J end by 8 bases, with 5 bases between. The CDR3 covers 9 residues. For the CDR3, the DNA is TGCAGCGTTGTCCTGGGCTACACCTTC. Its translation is CSVVLGYTF.

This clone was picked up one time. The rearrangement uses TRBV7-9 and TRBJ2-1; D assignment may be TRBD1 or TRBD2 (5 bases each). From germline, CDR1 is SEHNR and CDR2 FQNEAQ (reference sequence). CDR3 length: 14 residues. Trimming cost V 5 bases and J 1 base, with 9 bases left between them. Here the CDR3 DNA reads TGTGCCAGCAGCCGTGGGGGTTCCTACAATGAGCAGTTCTTC. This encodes CASSRGGSYNEQFF.

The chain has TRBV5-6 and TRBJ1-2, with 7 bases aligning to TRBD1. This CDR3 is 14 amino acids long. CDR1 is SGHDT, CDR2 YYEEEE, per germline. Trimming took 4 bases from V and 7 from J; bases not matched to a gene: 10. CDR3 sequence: CASSPGTAPLGYTF. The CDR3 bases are TGTGCCAGCAGCCCCGGGACAGCCCCTCTTGGCTACACCTTC.

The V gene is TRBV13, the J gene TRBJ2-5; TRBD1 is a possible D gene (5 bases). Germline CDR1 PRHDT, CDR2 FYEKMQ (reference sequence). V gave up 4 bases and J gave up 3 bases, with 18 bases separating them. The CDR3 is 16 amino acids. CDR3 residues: CASSSTGNWGEETQYF. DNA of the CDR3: TGTGCCAGCAGCTCAACAGGTAACTGGGGCGAAGAGACCCAGTACTTC.

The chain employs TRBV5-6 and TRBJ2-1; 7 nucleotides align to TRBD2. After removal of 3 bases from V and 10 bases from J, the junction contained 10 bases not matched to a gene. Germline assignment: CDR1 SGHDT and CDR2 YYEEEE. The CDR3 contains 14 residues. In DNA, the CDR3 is TGTGCCAGCAGCTACGGACTAGGCCTAGGGGAGCAGTTCTTC. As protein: CASSYGLGLGEQFF.

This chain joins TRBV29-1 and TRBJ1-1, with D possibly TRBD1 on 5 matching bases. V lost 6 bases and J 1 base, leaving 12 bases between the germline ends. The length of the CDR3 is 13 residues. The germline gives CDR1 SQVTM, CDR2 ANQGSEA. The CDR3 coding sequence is TGCAGCGTCAGGGTCGGGGCGAACACTGAAGCTTTCTTT. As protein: CSVRVGANTEAFF.

The CDR3 region has the DNA TGCGCCAGCAGACGGACTAGCGGGAGCACAGATACGCAGTATTTT. Translation gives CASRRTSGSTDTQYF. J is TRBJ2-3 and V is TRBV5-1, with TRBD2 matching over 11 bases. Trimming cost V 5 bases and J 0 bases; bases outside gene matches: 2. This CDR3 contains 15 residues. Germline values: CDR1 SGHRS, CDR2 YFSETQ. The entire variable domain, with the rest obtained from reference TRBV5-1 and TRBJ2-3, is as follows: KAGVTQTPRYLIKTRGQQVTLSCSPISGHRSVSWYQQTPGQGLQFLFEYFSETQRNKGNFPGRFSGRQFSNSRSEMNVSTLELGDSALYLCASRRTSGSTDTQYFGPGTRLTVL.

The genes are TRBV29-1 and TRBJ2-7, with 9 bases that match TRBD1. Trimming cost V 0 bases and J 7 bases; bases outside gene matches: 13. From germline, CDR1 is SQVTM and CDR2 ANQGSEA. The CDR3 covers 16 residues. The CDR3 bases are TGCAGCGTTGAAGATCTCGGGACAGGGCAGGGTGGGGAGCAGTACTTC. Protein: CSVEDLGTGQGGEQYF.

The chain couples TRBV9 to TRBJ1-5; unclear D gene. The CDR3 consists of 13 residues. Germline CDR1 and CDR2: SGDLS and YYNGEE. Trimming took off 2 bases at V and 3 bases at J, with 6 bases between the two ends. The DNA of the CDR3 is TGTGCCAGCAGCGTCAGCCCCAATCAGCCCCAGCATTTT. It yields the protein CASSVSPNQPQHF.

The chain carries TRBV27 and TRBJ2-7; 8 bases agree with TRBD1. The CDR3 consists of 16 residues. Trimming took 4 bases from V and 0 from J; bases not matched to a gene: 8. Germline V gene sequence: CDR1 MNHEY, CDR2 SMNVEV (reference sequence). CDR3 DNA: TGTGCCAGCAGTTCAACAGGGGGGATCGGCTCCTACGAGCAGTACTTC. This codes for CASSSTGGIGSYEQYF.

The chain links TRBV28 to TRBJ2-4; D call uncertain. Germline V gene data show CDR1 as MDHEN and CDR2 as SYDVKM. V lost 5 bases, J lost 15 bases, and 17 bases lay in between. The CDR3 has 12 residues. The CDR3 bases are TGTGCCAGCAGTCTCTTCAGGTGGCCTTGGTACTTC. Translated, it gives CASSLFRWPWYF.

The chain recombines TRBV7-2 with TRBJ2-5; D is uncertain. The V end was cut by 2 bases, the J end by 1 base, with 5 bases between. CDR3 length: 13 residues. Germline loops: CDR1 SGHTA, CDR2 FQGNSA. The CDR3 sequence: CASSLNFQETQYF. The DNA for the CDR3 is TGTGCCAGCAGCTTAAACTTCCAAGAGACCCAGTACTTC.

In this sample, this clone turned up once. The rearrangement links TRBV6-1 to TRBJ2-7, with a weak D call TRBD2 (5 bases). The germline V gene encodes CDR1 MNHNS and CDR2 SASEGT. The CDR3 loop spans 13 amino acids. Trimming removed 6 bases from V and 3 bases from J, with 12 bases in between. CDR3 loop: CASSSGVLYEQYF. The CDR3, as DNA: TGTGCCAGCAGCAGCGGAGTCCTCTACGAGCAGTACTTC.

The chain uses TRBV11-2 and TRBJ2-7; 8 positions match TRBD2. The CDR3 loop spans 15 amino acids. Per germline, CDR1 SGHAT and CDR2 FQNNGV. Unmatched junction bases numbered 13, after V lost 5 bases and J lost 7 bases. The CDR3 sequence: CASSIGGGPNREQYF. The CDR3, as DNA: TGTGCCAGCAGCATAGGCGGGGGGCCGAATCGGGAGCAGTACTTC.

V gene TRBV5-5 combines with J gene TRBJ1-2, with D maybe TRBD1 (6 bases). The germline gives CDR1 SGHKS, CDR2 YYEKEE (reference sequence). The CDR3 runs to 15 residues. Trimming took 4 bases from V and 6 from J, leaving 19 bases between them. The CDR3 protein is CASSGSGGHRHGYTF. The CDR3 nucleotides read TGTGCCAGCAGCGGCTCCGGGGGGCACCGCCATGGCTACACCTTC.

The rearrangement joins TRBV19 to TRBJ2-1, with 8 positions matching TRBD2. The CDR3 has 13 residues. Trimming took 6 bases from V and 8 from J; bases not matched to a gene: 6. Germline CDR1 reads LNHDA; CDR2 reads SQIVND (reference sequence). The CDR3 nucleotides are TGTGCCAGTAGGGGACTAGGTTCGTATGAGCAGTTCTTC. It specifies CASRGLGSYEQFF.

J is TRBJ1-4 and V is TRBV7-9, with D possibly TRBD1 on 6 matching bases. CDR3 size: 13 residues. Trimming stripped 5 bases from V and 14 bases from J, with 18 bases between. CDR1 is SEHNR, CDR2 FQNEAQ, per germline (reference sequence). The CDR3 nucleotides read TGTGCCAGCAGCGGGACGTCAGGGGCTTTGCTGTTTTTT. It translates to CASSGTSGALLFF.

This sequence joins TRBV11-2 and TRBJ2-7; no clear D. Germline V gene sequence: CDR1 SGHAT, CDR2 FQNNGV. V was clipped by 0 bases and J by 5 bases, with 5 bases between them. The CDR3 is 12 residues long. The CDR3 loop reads CASSLDLNEQYF. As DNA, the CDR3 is TGTGCCAGCAGCTTAGATCTTAACGAGCAGTACTTC. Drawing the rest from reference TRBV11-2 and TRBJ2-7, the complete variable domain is EAGVAQSPRYKIIEKRQSVAFWCNPISGHATLYWYQQILGQGPKLLIQFQNNGVVDDSQLPKDRFSAERLKGVDSTLKIQPAKLEDSAVYLCASSLDLNEQYFGPGTRLTVT.